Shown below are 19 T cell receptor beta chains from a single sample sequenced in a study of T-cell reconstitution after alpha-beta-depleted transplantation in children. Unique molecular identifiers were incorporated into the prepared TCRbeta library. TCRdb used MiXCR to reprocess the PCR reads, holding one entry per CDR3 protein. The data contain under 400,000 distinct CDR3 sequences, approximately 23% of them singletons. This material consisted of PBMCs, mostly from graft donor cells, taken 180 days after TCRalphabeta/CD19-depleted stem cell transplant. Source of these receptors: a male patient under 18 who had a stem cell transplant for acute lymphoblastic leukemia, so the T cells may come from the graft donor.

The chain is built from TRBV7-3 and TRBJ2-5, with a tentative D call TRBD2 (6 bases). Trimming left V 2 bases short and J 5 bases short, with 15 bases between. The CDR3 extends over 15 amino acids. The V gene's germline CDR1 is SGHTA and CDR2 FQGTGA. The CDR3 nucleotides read TGTGCCAGCAGCTTAGGGGTCGGAGGGAGCGAGACCCAGTACTTC. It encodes CASSLGVGGSETQYF.

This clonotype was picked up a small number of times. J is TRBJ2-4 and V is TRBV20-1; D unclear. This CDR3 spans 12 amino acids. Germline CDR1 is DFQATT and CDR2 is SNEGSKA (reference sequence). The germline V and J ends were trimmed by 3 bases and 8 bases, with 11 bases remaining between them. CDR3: CSASTDMDIQYF. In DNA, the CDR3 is TGCAGTGCTAGCACGGATATGGACATTCAGTACTTC.

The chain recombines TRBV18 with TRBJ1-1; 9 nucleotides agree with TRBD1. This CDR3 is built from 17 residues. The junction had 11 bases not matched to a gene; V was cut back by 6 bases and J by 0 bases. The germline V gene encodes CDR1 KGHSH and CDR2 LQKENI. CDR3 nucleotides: TGTGCCAGCTCCCTTGGGACAGGGAACGGAGTGAACACTGAAGCTTTCTTT. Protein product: CASSLGTGNGVNTEAFF.

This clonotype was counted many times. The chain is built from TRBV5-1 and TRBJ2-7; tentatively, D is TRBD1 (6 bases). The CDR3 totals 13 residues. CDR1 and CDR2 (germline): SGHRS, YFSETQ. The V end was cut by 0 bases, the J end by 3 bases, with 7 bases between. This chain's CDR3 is CASSLVGGYEQYF. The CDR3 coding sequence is TGCGCCAGCAGCTTGGTAGGGGGCTACGAGCAGTACTTC.

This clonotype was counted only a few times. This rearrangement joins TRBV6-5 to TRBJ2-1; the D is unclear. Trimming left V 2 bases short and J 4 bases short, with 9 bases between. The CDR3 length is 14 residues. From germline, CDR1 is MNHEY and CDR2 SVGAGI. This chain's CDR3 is CASSYLEGYNEQFF. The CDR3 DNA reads TGTGCCAGCAGTTACCTTGAAGGATACAATGAGCAGTTCTTC.

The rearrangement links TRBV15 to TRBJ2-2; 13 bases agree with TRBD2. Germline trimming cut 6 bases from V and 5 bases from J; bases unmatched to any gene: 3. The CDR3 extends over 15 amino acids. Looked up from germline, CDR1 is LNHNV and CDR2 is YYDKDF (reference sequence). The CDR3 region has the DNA TGTGCCACCAGTTTGGGACTAGCGGGAACCGGGGAGCTGTTTTTT. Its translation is CATSLGLAGTGELFF.

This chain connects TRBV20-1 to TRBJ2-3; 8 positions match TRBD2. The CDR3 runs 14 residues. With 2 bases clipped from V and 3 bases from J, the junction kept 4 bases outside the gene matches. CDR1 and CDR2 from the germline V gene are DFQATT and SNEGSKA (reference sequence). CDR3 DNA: TGCAGTGCTAGACCCGCGGGAGGAACAGATACGCAGTATTTT. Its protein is CSARPAGGTDTQYF.

CDR3 sequence: CASGRENEQFF. DNA for the CDR3: TGTGCTAGTGGCCGAGAAAATGAGCAGTTCTTC. The rearrangement links TRBV12-5 to TRBJ2-1; no clear D gene. Germline lookup yields CDR1 LGHNT and CDR2 FRNRAP. The ends were cut back, 6 bases at V and 7 bases at J, with 7 bases in the middle. The CDR3 spans 11 residues.

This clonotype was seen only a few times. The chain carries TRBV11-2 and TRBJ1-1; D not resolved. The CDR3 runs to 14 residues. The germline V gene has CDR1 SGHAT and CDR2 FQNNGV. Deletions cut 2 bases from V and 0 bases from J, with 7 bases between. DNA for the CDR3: TGTGCCAGCAGCTTACCTTGGTTGAACACTGAAGCTTTCTTT. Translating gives CASSLPWLNTEAFF.

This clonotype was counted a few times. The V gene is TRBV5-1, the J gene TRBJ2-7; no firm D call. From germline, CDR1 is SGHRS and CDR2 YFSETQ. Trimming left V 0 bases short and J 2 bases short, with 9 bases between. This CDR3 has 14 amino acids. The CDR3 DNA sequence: TGCGCCAGCAGCTTGGCCCTCCAAGCCTACGAGCAGTACTTC. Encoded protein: CASSLALQAYEQYF.

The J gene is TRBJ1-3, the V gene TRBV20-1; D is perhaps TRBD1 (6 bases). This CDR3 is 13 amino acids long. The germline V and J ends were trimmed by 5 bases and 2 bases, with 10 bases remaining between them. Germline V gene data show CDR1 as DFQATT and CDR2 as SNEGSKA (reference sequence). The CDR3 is CSAARTAGNTIYF. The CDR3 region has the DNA TGCAGTGCTGCCCGGACAGCTGGAAACACCATATATTTT.

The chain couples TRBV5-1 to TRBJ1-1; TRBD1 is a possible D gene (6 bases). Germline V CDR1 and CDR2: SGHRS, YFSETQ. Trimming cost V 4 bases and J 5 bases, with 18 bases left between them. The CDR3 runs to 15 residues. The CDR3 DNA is TGCGCCAGCAGCGACCCAGGGGCGTTTAGGACTGAAGCTTTCTTT. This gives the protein CASSDPGAFRTEAFF.

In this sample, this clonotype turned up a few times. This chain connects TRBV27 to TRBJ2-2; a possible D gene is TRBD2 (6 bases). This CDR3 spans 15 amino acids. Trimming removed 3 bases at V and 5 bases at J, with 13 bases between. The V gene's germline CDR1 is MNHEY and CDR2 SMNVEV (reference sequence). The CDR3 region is CASSLSAGWTGELFF. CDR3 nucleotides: TGTGCCAGCAGTTTGTCCGCGGGATGGACCGGGGAGCTGTTTTTT.

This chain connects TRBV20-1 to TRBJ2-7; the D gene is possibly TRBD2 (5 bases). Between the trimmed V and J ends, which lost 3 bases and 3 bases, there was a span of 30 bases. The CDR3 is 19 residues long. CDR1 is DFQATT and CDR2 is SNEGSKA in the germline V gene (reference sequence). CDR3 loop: CSASRLAVESRGPIYEQYF. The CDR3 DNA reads TGCAGTGCTAGTCGGCTAGCAGTAGAATCACGAGGGCCAATCTACGAGCAGTACTTC.

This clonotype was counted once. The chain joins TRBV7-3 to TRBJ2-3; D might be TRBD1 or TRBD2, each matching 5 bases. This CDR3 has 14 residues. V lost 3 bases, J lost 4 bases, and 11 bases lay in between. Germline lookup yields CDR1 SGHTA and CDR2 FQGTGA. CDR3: CASSFWGNADTQYF. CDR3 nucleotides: TGTGCCAGCAGCTTTTGGGGGAACGCAGATACGCAGTATTTT.

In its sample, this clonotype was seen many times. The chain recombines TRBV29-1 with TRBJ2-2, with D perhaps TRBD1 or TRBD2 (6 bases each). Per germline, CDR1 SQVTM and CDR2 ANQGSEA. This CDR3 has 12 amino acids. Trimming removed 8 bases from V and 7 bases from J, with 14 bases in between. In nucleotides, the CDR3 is TGCAGCACCCGGGGGCTGGGCGGGGAGCTGTTTTTT. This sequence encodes CSTRGLGGELFF.

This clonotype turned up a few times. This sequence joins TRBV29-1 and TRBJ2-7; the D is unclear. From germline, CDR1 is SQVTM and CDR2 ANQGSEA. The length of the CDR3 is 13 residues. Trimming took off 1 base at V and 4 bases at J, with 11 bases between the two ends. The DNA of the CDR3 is TGCAGCGTTGAAGGGCGGACGACTTACGAGCAGTACTTC. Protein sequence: CSVEGRTTYEQYF.

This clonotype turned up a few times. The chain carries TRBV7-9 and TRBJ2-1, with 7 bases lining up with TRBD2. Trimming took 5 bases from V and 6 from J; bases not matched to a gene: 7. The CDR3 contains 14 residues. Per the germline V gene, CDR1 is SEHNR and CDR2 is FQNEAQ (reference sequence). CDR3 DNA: TGTGCCAGCAGCGCCGCGGGAGCTCTCAATGAGCAGTTCTTC. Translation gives CASSAAGALNEQFF.

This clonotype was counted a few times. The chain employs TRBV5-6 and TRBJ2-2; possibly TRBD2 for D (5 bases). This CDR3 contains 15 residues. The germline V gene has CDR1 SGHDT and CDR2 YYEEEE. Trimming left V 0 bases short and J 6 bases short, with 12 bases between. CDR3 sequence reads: CASSLVLGSAGELFF. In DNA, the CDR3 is TGTGCCAGCAGCTTGGTTCTGGGGAGCGCCGGGGAGCTGTTTTTT.